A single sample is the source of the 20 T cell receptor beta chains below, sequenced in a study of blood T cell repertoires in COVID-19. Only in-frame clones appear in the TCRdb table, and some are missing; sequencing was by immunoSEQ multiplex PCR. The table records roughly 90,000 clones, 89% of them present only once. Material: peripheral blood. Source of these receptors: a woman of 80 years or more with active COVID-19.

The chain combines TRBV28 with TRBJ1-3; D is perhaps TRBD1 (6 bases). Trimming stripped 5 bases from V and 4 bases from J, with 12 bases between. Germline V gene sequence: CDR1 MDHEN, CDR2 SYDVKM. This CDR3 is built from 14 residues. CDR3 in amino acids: CASSLPRGGNTIYF. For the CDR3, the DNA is TGTGCCAGCAGTCTCCCGAGGGGGGGAAACACCATATATTTT.

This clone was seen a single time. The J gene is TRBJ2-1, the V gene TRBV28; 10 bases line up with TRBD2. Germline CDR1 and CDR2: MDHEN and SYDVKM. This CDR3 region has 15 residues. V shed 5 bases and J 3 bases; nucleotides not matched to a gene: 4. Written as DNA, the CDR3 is TGTGCCAGCAGTGCCGGACTAGCGGTCTACAATGAGCAGTTCTTC. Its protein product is CASSAGLAVYNEQFF.

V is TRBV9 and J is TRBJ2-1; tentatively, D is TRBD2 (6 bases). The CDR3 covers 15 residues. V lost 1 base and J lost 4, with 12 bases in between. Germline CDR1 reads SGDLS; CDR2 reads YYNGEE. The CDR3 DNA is TGTGCCAGCAGCGTAACGGCGGGAACGTACAATGAGCAGTTCTTC. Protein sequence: CASSVTAGTYNEQFF.

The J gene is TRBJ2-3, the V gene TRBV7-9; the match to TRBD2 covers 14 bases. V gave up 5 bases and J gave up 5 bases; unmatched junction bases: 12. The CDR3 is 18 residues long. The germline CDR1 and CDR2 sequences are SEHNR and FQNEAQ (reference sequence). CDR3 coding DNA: TGTGCCAGCAGCCCGGGACTAGCGGGAGCGTACGGACGAGATACGCAGTATTTT. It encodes CASSPGLAGAYGRDTQYF.

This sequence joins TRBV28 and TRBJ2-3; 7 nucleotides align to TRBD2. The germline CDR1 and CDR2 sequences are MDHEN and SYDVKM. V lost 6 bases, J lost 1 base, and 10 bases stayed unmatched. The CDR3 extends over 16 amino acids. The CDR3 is CASRRMGLSGTDTQYF. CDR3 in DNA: TGTGCCAGCAGGCGGATGGGACTAAGCGGCACAGATACGCAGTATTTT.

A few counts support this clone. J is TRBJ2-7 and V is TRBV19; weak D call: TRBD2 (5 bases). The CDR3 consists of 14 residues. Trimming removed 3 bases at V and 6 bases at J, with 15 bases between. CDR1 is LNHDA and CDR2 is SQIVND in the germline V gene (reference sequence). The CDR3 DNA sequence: TGTGCCAGTAGTATGGTTCTAGCCGGAGGCGAGCAGTACTTC. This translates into CASSMVLAGGEQYF.

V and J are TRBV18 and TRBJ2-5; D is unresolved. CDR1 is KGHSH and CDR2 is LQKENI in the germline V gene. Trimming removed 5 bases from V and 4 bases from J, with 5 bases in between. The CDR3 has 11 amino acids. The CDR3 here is CASSATETQYF. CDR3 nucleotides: TGTGCCAGCTCAGCTACAGAGACCCAGTACTTC.

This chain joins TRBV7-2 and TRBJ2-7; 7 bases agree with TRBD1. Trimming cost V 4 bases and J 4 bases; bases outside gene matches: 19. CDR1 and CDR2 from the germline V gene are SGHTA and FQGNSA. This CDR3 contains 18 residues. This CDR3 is CASSSRGTAYERLYEQYF. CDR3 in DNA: TGTGCCAGCAGCTCAAGAGGGACAGCCTACGAAAGACTTTACGAGCAGTACTTC. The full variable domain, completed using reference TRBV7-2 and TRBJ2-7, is GAGVSQSPSNKVTEKGKDVELRCDPISGHTALYWYRQSLGQGLEFLIYFQGNSAPDKSGLPSDRFSAERTGGSVSTLTIQRTQQEDSAVYLCASSSRGTAYERLYEQYFGPGTRLTVT.

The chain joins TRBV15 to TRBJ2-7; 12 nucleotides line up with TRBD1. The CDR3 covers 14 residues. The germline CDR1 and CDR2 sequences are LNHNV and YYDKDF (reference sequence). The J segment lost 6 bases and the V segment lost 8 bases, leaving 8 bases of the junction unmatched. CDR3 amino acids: CATLNRDRGLEQYF. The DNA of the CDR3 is TGTGCCACCCTGAACCGGGACAGGGGGCTCGAGCAGTACTTC.

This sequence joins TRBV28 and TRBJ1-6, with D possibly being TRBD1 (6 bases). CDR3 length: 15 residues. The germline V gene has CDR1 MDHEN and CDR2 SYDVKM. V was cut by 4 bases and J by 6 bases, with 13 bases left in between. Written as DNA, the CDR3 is TGTGCCAGCAGTTCAAGGGACACCGCTAATTCACCCCTCCACTTT. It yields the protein CASSSRDTANSPLHF. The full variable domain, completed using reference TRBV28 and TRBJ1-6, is DVKVTQSSRYLVKRTGEKVFLECVQDMDHENMFWYRQDPGLGLRLIYFSYDVKMKEKGDIPEGYSVSREKKERFSLILESASTNQTSMYLCASSSRDTANSPLHFGNGTRLTVT.

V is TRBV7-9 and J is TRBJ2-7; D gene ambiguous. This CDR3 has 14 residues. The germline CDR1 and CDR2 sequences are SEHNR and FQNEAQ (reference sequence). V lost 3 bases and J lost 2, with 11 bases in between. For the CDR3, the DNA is TGTGCCAGCAGCTTTAGTACAGCTCCCTACGAGCAGTACTTC. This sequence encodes CASSFSTAPYEQYF.

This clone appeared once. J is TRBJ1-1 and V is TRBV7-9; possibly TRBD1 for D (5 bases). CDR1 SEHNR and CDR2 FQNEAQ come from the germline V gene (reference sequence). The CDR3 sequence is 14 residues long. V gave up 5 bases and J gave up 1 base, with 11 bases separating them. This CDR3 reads CASSHPDRNTEAFF. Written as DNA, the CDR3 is TGTGCCAGCAGCCACCCCGACAGGAACACTGAAGCTTTCTTT. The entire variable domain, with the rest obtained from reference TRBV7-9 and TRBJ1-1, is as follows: DTGVSQNPRHKITKRGQNVTFRCDPISEHNRLYWYRQTLGQGPEFLTYFQNEAQLEKSRLLSDRFSAERPKGSFSTLEIQRTEQGDSAMYLCASSHPDRNTEAFFGQGTRLTVV.

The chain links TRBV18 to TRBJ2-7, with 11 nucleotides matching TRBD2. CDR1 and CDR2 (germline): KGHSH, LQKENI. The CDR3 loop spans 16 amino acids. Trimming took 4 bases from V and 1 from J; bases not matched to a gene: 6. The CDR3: CASSLKTSGESYEQYF. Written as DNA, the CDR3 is TGTGCCAGCTCACTAAAGACTAGCGGGGAATCCTACGAGCAGTACTTC.

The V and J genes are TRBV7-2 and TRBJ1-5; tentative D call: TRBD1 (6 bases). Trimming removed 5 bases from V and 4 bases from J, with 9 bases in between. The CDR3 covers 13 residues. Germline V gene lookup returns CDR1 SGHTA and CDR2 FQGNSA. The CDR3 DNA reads TGTGCCAGCAGCCGAGGACAGAATCAGCCCCAGCATTTT. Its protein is CASSRGQNQPQHF. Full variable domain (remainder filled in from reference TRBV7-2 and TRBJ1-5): GAGVSQSPSNKVTEKGKDVELRCDPISGHTALYWYRQSLGQGLEFLIYFQGNSAPDKSGLPSDRFSAERTGGSVSTLTIQRTQQEDSAVYLCASSRGQNQPQHFGDGTRLSIL.

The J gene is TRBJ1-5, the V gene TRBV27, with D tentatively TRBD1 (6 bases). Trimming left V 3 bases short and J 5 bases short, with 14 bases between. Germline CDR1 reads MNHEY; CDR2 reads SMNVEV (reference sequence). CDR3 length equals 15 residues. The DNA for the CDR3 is TGTGCCAGCAGTTTTTACGCAGGGGCTGATCAGCCCCAGCATTTT. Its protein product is CASSFYAGADQPQHF.

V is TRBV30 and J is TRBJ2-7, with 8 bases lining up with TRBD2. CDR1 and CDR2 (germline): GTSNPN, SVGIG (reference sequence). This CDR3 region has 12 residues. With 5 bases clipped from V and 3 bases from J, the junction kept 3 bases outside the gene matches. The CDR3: CAWVAGNYEQYF. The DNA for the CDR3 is TGTGCCTGGGTAGCGGGGAACTACGAGCAGTACTTC.

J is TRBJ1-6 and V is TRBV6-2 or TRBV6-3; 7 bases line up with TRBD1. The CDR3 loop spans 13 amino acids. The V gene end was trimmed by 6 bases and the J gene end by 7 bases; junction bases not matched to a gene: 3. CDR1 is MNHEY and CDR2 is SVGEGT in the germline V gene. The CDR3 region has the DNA TGTGCCAGCAGCAGGGGGGGAAATTCACCCCTCCACTTT. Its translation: CASSRGGNSPLHF.

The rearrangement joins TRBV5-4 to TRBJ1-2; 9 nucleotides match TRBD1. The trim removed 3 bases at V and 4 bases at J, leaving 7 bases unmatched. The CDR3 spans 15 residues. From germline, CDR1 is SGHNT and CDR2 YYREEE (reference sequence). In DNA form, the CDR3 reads TGTGCCAGCAGCTCGGGGGACAGGGCACTCTATGGCTACACCTTC. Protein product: CASSSGDRALYGYTF.

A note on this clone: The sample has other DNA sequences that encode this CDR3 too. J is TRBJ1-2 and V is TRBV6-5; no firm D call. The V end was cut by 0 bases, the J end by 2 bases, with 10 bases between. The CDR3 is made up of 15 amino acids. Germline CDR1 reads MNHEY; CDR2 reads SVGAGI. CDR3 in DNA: TGTGCCAGCAGTTACTCGTTACGAGGGAACTATGGCTACACCTTC. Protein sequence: CASSYSLRGNYGYTF.

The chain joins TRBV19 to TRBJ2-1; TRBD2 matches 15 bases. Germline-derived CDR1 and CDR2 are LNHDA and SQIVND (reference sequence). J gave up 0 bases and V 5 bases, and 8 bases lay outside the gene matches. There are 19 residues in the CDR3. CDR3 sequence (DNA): TGTGCCAGTAGTCCCGGGACTAGCGGGAGGCGAAGCTCCTACAATGAGCAGTTCTTC. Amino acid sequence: CASSPGTSGRRSSYNEQFF.